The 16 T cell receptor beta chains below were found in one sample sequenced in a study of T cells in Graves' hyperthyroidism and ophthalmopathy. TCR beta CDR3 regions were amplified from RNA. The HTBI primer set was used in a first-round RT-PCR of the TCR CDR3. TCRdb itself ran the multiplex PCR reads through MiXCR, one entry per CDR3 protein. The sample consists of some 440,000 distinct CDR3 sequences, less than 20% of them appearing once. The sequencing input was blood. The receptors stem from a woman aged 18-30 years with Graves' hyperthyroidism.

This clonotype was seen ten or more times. The CDR3 nucleotides are TGTGCCAGTAGTATCGGTCTTCCGAGTGGCAGCTTGAGCTACGAGCAGTACTTC. Encoded protein: CASSIGLPSGSLSYEQYF. The V and J genes are TRBV19 and TRBJ2-7; D not resolved. Trimming removed 3 bases from V and 3 bases from J, with 24 bases in between. Germline V CDR1 and CDR2: LNHDA, SQIVND (reference sequence). The CDR3 is 18 amino acids.

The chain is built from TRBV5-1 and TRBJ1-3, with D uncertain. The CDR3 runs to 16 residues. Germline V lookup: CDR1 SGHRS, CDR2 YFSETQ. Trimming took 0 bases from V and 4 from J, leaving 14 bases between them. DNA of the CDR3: TGCGCCAGCAGCTTGGAAGGAGGGTCGTTGGGAAACACCATATATTTT. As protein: CASSLEGGSLGNTIYF.

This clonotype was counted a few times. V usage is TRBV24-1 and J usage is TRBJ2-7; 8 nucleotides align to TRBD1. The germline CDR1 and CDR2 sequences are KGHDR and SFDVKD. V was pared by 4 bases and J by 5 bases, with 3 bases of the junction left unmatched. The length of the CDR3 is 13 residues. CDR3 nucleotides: TGTGCCACCAGTGACCCGACAGGGGACGAGCAGTACTTC. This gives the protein CATSDPTGDEQYF.

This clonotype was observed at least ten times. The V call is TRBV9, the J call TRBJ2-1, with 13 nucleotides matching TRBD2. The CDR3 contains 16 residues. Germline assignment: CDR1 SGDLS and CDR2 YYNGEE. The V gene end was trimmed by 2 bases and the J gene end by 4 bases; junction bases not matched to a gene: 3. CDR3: CASSVGLAGKYNEQFF. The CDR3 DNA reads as TGTGCCAGCAGCGTGGGACTAGCGGGGAAGTACAATGAGCAGTTCTTC.

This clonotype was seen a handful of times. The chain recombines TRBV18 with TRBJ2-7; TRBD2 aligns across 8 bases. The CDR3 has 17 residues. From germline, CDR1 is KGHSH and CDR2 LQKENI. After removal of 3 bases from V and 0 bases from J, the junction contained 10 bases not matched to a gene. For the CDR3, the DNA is TGTGCCAGCTCACCCGAAGGACTAGCACAAAGCTCCTACGAGCAGTACTTC. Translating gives CASSPEGLAQSSYEQYF.

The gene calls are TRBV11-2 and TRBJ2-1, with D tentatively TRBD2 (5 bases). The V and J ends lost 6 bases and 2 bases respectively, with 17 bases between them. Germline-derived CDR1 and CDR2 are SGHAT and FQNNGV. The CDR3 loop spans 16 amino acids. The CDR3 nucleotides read TGTGCCAGCAGAGGCCCCGGGAAAAACACCTACAATGAGCAGTTCTTC. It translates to CASRGPGKNTYNEQFF.

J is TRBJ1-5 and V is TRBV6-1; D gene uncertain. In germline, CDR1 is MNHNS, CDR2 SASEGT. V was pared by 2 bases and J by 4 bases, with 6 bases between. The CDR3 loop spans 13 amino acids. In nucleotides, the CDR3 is TGTGCCAGCAGTGAAACCAGTAATCAGCCCCAGCATTTT. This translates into CASSETSNQPQHF.

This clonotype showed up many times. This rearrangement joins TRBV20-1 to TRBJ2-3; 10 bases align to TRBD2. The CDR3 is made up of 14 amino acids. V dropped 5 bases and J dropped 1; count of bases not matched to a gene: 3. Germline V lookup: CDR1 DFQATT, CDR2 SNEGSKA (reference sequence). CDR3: CSAGGTSGTDTQYF. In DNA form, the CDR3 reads TGCAGTGCTGGAGGGACTAGCGGCACAGATACGCAGTATTTT.

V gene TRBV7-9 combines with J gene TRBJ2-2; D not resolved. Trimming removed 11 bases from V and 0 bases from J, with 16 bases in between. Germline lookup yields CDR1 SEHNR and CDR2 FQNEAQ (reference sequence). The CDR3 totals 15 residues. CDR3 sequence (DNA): TGTGCCCATCTAGAAGCCTCGGCGAACACCGGGGAGCTGTTTTTT. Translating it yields CAHLEASANTGELFF.

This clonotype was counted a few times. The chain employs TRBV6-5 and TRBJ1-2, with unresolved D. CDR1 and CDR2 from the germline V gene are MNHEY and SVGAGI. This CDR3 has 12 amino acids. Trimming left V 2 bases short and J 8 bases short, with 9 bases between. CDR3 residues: CASSYGVGGYTF. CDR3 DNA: TGTGCCAGCAGTTACGGGGTGGGAGGCTACACCTTC.

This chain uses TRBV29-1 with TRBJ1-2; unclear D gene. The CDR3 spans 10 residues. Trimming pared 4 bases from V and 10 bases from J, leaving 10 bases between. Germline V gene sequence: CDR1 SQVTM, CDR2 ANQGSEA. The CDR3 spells CSVGAQVYTF. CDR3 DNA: TGCAGCGTTGGGGCCCAGGTCTACACCTTC.

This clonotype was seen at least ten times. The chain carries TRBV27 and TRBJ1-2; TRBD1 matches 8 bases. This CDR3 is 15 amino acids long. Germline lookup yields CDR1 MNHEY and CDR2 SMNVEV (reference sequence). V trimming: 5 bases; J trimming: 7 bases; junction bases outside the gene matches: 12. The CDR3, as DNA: TGTGCCAGCAGTCCGAACGGACAGGGTTCTGCTGGCTACACCTTC. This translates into CASSPNGQGSAGYTF.

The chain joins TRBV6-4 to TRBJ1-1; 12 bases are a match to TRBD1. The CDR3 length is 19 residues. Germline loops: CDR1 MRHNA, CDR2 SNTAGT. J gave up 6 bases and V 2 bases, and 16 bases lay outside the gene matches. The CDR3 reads CASSDPTRDRGPGTSEAFF. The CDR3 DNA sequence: TGTGCCAGCAGTGACCCGACCCGGGACAGGGGGCCAGGAACGTCTGAAGCTTTCTTT.

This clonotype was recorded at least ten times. The CDR3 nucleotides read TGTGCCAGCAGCGAGGAAGATACGCAGTATTTT. It translates to CASSEEDTQYF. This rearrangement joins TRBV6-1 to TRBJ2-3; D is uncertain. The CDR3 length is 11 residues. In germline, CDR1 is MNHNS, CDR2 SASEGT. V gave up 6 bases and J gave up 5 bases, with 6 bases separating them.

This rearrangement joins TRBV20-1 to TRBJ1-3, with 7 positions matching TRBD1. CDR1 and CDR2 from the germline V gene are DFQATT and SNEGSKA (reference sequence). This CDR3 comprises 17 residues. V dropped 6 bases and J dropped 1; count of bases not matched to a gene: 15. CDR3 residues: CSARSRRQGKSGNTIYF. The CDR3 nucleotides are TGCAGTGCGCGCTCACGGCGACAGGGCAAGTCTGGAAACACCATATATTTT.

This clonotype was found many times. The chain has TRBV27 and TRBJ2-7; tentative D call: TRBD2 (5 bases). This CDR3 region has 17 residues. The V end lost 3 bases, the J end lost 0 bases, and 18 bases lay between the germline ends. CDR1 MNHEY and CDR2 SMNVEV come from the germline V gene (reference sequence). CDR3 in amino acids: CASSFNPSGVSSYEQYF. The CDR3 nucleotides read TGTGCCAGCAGTTTCAATCCCAGCGGAGTGAGCTCCTACGAGCAGTACTTC.